This T cell receptor beta chain appears in the sequencing data of a study of response to subunit inactivated influenza vaccine. MiXCR, run by TCRdb on the RT-PCR reads, gives a single entry per CDR3 protein. The sample holds about 540,000 distinct CDR3 sequences; around 25% are singletons and the top ten take approximately 3%. The CDR3 spans 17 residues. Germline CDR1 and CDR2: KGHDR and SFDVKD. Unmatched junction bases numbered 10, after V lost 4 bases and J lost 6 bases. These data also featured in a second study, about T cells expressing NK-cell markers. As that study records: Template switching by 5'RACE with UMIs generated the TCR beta cDNA. Seropositivity for HCMV was found in most of the eight sequenced donors, with one seronegative. Restriction of the sorted population to alpha-beta TCR T cells was achieved in several experiments with an anti-gamma-delta TCR antibody.

The sample was CD4+ T cells sorted from PBMCs, taken 12 days after vaccination. The chain links TRBV24-1 to TRBJ2-3; TRBD2 matches at 12 bases. This clonotype was sampled from a man aged 45 to 65 who received an inactivated influenza vaccine. The CDR3 sequence is CATSDSRTSGVGDTQYF. The CDR3 bases are TGTGCCACCAGTGACAGCCGGACTAGCGGGGTCGGTGATACGCAGTATTTT.